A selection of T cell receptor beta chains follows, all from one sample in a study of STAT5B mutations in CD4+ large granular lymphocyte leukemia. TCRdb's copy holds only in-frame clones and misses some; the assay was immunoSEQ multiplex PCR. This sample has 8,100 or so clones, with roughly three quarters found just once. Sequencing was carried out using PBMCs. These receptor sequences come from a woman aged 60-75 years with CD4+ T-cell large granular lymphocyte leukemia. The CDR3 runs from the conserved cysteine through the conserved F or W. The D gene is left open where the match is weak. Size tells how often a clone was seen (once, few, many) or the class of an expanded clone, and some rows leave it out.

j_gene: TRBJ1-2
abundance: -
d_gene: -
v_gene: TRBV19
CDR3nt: TGTGCCAGTAGTATCAGGGTAAGGGATGGCTACACCTTC
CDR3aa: CASSIRVRDGYTF

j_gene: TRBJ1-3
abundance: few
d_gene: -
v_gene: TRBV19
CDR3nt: TGTGCCACCGCAGGTCAGGGTGCTGGAAACACCATATATTTT
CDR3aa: CATAGQGAGNTIYF

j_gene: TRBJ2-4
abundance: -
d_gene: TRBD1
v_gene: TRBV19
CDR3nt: TGTGCCAGTAGTCTCCGGGACAGCCTAAACATTCAGTACTTC
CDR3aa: CASSLRDSLNIQYF

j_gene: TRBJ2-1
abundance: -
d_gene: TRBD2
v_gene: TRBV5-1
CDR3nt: TGCGCCAGCAGCACCCGGACTAGCGGGAGCAGGTATGGCTACAATGAGCAGTTCTTC
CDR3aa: CASSTRTSGSRYGYNEQFF

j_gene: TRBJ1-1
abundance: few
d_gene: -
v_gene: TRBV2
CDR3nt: TGTGCCAGCAAGCCAGGGAGGTCGGAAGCTTTCTTT
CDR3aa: CASKPGRSEAFF

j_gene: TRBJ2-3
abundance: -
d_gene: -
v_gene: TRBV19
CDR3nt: TGTGCCAGTAGTATAGATCCTTGGTTGCAGTATTTT
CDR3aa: CASSIDPWLQYF

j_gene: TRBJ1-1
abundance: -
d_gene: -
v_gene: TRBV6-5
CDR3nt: TGTGCCAGCAGTAGAAGCATGAACACTGAAGCTTTCTTT
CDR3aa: CASSRSMNTEAFF

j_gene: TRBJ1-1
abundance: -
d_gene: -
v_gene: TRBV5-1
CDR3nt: TGCGCCAGCAGCTTGGGGCCAGGGATGAACACTGAAGCTTTCTTT
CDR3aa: CASSLGPGMNTEAFF

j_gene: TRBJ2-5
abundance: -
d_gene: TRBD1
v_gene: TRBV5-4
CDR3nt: TGTGCCAGCAGCTTGGGGGGGACTCGGACAGGGGTGGGGACCCAGTACTTC
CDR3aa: CASSLGGTRTGVGTQYF

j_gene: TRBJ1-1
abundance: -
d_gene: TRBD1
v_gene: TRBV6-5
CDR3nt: TGTGCCAGCAGTTCCCGGGACAGGGCAATAGCTGAAGCTTTCTTT
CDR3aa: CASSSRDRAIAEAFF

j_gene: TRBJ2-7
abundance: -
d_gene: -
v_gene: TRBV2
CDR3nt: TGTGCCAGCAGACAGGGAGTAGAAGAGCAGTACTTC
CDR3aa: CASRQGVEEQYF

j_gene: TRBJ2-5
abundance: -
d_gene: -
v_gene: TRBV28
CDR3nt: TGTGCCAGCATCACGGGTTCCCTCCTAGCTCCAGAGACCCAGTACTTC
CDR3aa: CASITGSLLAPETQYF

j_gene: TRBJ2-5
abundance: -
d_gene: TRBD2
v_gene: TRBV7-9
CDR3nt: TGTGCCAGCAGCCCTCTAGCGGACAACTCGTACCAAGAGACCCAGTACTTC
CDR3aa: CASSPLADNSYQETQYF

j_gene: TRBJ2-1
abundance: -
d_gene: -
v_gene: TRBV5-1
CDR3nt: TGCGCCAGCAGCTTGGACGGGGCCTCCTACAATGAGCAGTTCTTC
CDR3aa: CASSLDGASYNEQFF

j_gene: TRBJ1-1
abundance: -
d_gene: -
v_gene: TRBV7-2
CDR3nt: TGTGCCAGCAGCTTAATGGGTTTTGGGACTGAAGCTTTCTTT
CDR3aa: CASSLMGFGTEAFF

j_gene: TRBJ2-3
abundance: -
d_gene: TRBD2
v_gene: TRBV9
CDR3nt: TGTGCCAGCAGCGTAGTCGCGGGAGGGCTGAGAGATACGCAGTATTTT
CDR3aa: CASSVVAGGLRDTQYF

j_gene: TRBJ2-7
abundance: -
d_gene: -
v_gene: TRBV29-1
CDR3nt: TGCAGCGTTGAAGATCTAGTTGCCGACGAGCAGTACTTC
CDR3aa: CSVEDLVADEQYF

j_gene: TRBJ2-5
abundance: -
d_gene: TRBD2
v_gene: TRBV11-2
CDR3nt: TGTGCCAGCAGCGACAGTATTAAGCGGGGAGCCCAAGAGACCCAGTACTTC
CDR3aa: CASSDSIKRGAQETQYF

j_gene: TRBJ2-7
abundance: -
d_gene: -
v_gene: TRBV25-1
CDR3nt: TGTGCCAGCAGTGAACCCGGCAAAATCTACGAGCAGTACTTC
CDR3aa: CASSEPGKIYEQYF

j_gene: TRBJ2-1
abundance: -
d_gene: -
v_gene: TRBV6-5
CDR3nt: TGTGCCAGCAGCCGCGGACACGAGGGCAATGAGCAGTTCTTC
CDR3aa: CASSRGHEGNEQFF

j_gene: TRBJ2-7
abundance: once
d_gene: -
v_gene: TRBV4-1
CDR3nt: TGCGCCAGCAGTCGGGAGTTGTCCTACGAGCAGTACTTC
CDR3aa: CASSRELSYEQYF

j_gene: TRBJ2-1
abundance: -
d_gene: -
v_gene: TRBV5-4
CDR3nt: TGTGCCAGCAGCTTGCGGGGTGCCTACAATGAGCAGTTCTTC
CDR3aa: CASSLRGAYNEQFF

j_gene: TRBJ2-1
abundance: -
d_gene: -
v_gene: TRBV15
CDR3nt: TGTGCCACCAGCAGAGAGCTGTACAATGAGCAGTTCTTC
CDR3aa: CATSRELYNEQFF

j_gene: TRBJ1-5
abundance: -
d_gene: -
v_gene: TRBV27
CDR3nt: TGTGCCAGCAGTTTAAGGGGAGATGGACAGCCCCAGCATTTT
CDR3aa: CASSLRGDGQPQHF

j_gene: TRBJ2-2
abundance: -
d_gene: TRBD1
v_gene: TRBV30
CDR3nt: TGTGCCTGGAGCCGGGGACAGTGGACCGGGGAGCTGTTTTTT
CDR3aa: CAWSRGQWTGELFF

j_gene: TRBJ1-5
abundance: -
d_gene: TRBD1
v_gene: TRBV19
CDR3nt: TGTGCCAGTAGTCCTGGGACAGGGGATCAGCCCCAGCATTTT
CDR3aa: CASSPGTGDQPQHF

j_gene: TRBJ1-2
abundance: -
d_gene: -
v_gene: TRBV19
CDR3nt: TGTGCCAGTAGTATTTGGGGCATTAAGGGCTATGGCTACACCTTC
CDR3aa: CASSIWGIKGYGYTF

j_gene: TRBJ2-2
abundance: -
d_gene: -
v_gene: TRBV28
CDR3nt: TGTGCCAGCAGTTTAGGGGAGAGGCTAGCTACCGGGGAGCTGTTTTTT
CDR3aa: CASSLGERLATGELFF

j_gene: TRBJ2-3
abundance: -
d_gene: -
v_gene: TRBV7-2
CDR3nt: TGTGCCAGCAGCCTTACACCGAGCACAGATACGCAGTATTTT
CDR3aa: CASSLTPSTDTQYF

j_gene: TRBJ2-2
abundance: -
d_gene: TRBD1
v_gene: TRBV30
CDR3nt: TGTGCCTGGAGTCTGCAGGGGGTAGGGGAGCTGTTTTTT
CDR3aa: CAWSLQGVGELFF

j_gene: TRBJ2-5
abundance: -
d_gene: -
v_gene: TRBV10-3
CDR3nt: TGTGCCATCGGGGCCCACGGGCAAGAGACCCAGTACTTC
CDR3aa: CAIGAHGQETQYF

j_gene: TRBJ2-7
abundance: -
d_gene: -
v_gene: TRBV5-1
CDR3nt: TGCGCCAGCAGCCCGGAGGAGGGCATGAGGGAGCAGTACTTC
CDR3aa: CASSPEEGMREQYF

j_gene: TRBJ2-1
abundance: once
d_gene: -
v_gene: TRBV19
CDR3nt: TGTGCCAGTATCCCCGCGGCTACATATGAGCAGTTCTTC
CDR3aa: CASIPAATYEQFF

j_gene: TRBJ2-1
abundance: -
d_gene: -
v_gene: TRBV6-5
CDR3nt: TGTGCCAGCAGTTACTCCCCCCGGAATGAGCAGTTCTTC
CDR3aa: CASSYSPRNEQFF

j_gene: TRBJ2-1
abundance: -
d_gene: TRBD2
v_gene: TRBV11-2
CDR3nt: TGTGCCAGCAGCTTAGAGCCACTAGCGGGGGACAATGAGCAGTTCTTC
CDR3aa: CASSLEPLAGDNEQFF

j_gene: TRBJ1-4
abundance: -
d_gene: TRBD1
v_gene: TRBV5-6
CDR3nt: TGTGCCAGCAGCCGGGGACAGCTTAATGAAAAACTGTTTTTT
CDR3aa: CASSRGQLNEKLFF

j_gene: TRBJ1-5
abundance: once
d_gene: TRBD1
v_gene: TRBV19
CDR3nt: TGTGCCAGTAGTCCTATATGGGACAGGGAGAGGCAGCCCCAGCATTTT
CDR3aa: CASSPIWDRERQPQHF

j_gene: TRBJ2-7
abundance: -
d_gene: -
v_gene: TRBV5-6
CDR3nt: TGTGCCAGCAGCTTCGGGACCTTCTCCTACGAGCAGTACTTC
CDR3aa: CASSFGTFSYEQYF

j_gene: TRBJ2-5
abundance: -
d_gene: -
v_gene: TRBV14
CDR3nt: TGTGCCAGCAGCCAAGTCAGGCCGCTGGGGGAGACCCAGTACTTC
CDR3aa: CASSQVRPLGETQYF

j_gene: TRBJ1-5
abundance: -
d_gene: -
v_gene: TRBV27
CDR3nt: TGTGCCAGCAGTTCCAGGGTGGGAATTTATAGCAATCAGCCCCAGCATTTT
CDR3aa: CASSSRVGIYSNQPQHF

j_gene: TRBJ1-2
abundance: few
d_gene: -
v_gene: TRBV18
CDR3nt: TGTGCCAGCTCCCCCGACTATGGCTACACCTTC
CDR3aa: CASSPDYGYTF

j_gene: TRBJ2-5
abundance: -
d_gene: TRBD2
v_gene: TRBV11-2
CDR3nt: TGTGCCAGCAGCTTCGGACTAGCGGGAGTTCGAGAGACCCAGTACTTC
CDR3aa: CASSFGLAGVRETQYF

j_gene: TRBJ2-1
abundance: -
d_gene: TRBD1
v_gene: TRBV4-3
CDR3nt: TGCGCCAGCAGCCGAAACCAGGGGGCGCAGTACAATGAGCAGTTCTTC
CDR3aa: CASSRNQGAQYNEQFF

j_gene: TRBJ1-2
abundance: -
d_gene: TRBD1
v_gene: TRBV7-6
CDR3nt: TGTGCCAGCAGCTTAGCGGCAGGGGGCTATGGCTACACCTTC
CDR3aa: CASSLAAGGYGYTF

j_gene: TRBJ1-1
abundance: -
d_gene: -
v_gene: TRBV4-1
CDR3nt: TGCGCCAGCAGCTCCGGGACGCGAGGGGCGAACACTGAAGCTTTCTTT
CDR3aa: CASSSGTRGANTEAFF

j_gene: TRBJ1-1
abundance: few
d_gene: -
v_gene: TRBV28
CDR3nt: TGTGCCAGCAGTTTAACAGGGAATCTGGCCACTGAAGCTTTCTTT
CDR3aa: CASSLTGNLATEAFF

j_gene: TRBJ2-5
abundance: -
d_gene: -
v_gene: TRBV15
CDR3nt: TGTGCCACCAGCAGAGCGGGTAGCGGTGTAGAGACCCAGTACTTC
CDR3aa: CATSRAGSGVETQYF

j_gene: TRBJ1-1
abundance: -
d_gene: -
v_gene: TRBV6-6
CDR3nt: TGTGCCAGCAGTTCCCATGGGACGCCAAACACTGAAGCTTTCTTT
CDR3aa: CASSSHGTPNTEAFF

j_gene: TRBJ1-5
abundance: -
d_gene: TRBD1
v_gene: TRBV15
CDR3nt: TGTGCCACCAGCAGAGTTGGCAGGGGGAGTCATCAGCCCCAGCATTTT
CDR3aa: CATSRVGRGSHQPQHF

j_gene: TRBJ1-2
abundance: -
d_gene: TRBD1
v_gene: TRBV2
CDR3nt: TGTGCCAGCAGTGAAGCAGGGGGCCACTATGGCTACACCTTC
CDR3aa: CASSEAGGHYGYTF

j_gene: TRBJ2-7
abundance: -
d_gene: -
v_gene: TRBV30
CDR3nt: TGTGCCTGGAGTGTACCTCTCAGGTCCGAGGTAGGCGAGCAGTACTTC
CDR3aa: CAWSVPLRSEVGEQYF

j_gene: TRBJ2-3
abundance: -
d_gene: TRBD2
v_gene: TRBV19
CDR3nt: TGTGCCAGTAGGCTAGCGGGCGAAACGCAGTATTTT
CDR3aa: CASRLAGETQYF

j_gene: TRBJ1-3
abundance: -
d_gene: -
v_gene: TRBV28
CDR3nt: TGTGCCAGCAGTTTCGGGCGGGGAGTCTCTGGAAACACCATATATTTT
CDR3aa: CASSFGRGVSGNTIYF